The source of this TCR beta chain is a study of T cells in Graves' hyperthyroidism and ophthalmopathy. The study's findings and limits: From stable hyperthyroidism, ophthalmopathy was set apart by a 13 V-J model.

Uncontrolled infection, other autoimmune disease, pregnancy or lactation barred patients from enrollment. Comment on this clonotype: Antigen: not known.

TCR beta CDR3 regions were amplified from RNA. In the first-round RT-PCR of the TCR CDR3, the HTBI primer set was used. TCRdb passed the multiplex PCR reads through MiXCR, listing each CDR3 protein once. This sample has approximately 400,000 distinct CDR3 sequences; about 15% occur once, and the top ten carry less than 35%. CDR1 ENHRY and CDR2 SYGVKD come from the germline V gene. The CDR3 consists of 14 residues. V lost 2 bases, J lost 6 bases, and 13 bases lay in between. The source of this sequence is a woman aged 25 to 39 with Graves' hyperthyroidism. The sample consisted of blood. J is TRBJ1-2 and V is TRBV10-3; D might be TRBD1 (6 bases). CDR3: CAISERNRVDGYTF. The CDR3, as DNA: TGTGCCATCAGTGAGAGAAACAGGGTAGATGGCTACACCTTC.